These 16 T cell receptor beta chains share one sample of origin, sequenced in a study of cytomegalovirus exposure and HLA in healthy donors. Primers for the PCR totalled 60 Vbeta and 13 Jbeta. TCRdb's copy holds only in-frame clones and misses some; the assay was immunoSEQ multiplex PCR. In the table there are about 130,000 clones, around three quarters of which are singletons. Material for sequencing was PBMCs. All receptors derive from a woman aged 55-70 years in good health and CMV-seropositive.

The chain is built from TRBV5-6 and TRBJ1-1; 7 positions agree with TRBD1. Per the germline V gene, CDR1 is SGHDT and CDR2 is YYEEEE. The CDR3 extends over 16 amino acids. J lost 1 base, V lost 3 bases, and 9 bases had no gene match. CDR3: CASSSPWTGGNTEAFF. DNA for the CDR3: TGTGCCAGCAGCTCTCCCTGGACAGGCGGGAACACTGAAGCTTTCTTT. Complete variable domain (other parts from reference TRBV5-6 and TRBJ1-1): DAGVTQSPTHLIKTRGQQVTLRCSPKSGHDTVSWYQQALGQGPQFIFQYYEEEERQRGNFPDRFSGHQFPNYSSELNVNALLLGDSALYLCASSSPWTGGNTEAFFGQGTRLTVV.

The CDR3 nucleotides are TGTGCCACCAGCAGAGATCTCGAGGACTACCTTCAGTACTTC. Translation: CATSRDLEDYLQYF. The chain links TRBV15 to TRBJ2-5, with a weak D call TRBD2 (6 bases). Germline V gives CDR1 LNHNV, CDR2 YYDKDF (reference sequence). Between the trimmed V and J ends, which lost 0 bases and 11 bases, there was a span of 16 bases. The CDR3 covers 14 residues.

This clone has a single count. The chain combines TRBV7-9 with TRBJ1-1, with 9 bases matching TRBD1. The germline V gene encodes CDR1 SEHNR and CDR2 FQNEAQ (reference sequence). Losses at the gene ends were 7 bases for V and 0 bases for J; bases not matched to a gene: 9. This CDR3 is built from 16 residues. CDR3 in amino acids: CASNQDRGRMNTEAFF. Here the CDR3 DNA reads TGTGCCAGCAACCAGGACAGGGGAAGGATGAACACTGAAGCTTTCTTT.

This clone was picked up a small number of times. The CDR3 DNA follows: TGTGCCAGTAGTTGGAACCTAGCGGGAGTTGGAGAGACCCAGTACTTC. This translates into CASSWNLAGVGETQYF. The V gene is TRBV19, the J gene TRBJ2-5; 10 positions agree with TRBD2. The CDR3 totals 16 residues. The junction had 10 bases not matched to a gene; V was cut back by 5 bases and J by 4 bases. The germline V gene encodes CDR1 LNHDA and CDR2 SQIVND (reference sequence).

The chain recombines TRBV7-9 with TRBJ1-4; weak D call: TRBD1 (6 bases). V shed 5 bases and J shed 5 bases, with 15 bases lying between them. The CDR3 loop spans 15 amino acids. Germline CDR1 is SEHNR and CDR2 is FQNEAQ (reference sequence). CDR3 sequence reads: CASSLVPGQNEKLFF. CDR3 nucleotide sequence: TGTGCCAGCAGCCTTGTACCGGGACAAAATGAAAAACTGTTTTTT.

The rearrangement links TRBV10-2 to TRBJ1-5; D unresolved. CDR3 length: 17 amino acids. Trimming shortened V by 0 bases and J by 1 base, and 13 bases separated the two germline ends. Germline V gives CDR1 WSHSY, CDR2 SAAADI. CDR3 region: CASSESPPGVSNQPQHF. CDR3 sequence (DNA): TGCGCCAGCAGTGAGTCCCCCCCCGGGGTAAGCAATCAGCCCCAGCATTTT.

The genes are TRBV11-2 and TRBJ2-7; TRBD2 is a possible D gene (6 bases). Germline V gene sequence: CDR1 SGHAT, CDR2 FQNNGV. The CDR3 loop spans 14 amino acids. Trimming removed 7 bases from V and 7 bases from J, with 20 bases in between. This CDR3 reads CASIQGRGGKEQYF. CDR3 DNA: TGTGCCAGCATCCAAGGGCGGGGCGGTAAAGAGCAGTACTTC. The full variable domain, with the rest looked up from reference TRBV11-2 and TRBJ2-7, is EAGVAQSPRYKIIEKRQSVAFWCNPISGHATLYWYQQILGQGPKLLIQFQNNGVVDDSQLPKDRFSAERLKGVDSTLKIQPAKLEDSAVYLCASIQGRGGKEQYFGPGTRLTVT.

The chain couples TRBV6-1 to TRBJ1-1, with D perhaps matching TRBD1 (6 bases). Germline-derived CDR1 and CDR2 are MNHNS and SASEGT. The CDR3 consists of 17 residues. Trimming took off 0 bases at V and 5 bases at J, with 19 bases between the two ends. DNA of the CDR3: TGTGCCAGCAGTGAAGCTCCTCACGGGGGGCGGGGAACTGAAGCTTTCTTT. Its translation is CASSEAPHGGRGTEAFF.

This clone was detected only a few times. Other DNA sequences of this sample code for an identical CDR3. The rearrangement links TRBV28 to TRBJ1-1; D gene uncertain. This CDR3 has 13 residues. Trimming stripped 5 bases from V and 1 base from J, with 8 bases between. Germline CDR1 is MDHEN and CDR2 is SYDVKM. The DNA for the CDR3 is TGTGCCAGCAGTCCCCCAGGGAACACTGAAGCTTTCTTT. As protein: CASSPPGNTEAFF. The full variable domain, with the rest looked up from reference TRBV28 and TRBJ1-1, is DVKVTQSSRYLVKRTGEKVFLECVQDMDHENMFWYRQDPGLGLRLIYFSYDVKMKEKGDIPEGYSVSREKKERFSLILESASTNQTSMYLCASSPPGNTEAFFGQGTRLTVV.

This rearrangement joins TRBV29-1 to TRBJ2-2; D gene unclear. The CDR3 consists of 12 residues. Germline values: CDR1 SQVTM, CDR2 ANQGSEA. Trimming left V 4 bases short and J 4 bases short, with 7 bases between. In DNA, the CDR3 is TGCAGCGTTGTGGGCAGCACCGGGGAGCTGTTTTTT. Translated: CSVVGSTGELFF.

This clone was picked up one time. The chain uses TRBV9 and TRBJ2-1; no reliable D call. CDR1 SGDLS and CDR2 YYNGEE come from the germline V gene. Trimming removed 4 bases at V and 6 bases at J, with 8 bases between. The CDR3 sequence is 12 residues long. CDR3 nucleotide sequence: TGTGCCAGCAGCTCCTTTAGCAATGAGCAGTTCTTC. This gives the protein CASSSFSNEQFF.

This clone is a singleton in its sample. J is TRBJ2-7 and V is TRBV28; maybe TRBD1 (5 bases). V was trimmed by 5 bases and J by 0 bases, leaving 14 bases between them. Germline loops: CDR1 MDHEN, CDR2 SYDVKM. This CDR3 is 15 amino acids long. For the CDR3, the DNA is TGTGCCAGCAGTCCCACAACAGGATTCTCCTACGAGCAGTACTTC. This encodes CASSPTTGFSYEQYF.

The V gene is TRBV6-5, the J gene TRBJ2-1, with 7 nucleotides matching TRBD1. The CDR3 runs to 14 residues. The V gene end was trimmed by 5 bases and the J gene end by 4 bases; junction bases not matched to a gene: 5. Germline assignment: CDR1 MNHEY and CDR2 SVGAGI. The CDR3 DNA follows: TGTGCCAGCAGTAGGGGGACAGCTTACAATGAGCAGTTCTTC. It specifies CASSRGTAYNEQFF.

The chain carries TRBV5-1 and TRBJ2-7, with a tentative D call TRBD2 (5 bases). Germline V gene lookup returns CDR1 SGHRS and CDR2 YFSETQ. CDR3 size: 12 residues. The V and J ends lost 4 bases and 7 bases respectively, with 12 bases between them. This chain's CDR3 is CASSADSGEQYF. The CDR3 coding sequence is TGCGCCAGCAGCGCTGACTCGGGGGAGCAGTACTTC.

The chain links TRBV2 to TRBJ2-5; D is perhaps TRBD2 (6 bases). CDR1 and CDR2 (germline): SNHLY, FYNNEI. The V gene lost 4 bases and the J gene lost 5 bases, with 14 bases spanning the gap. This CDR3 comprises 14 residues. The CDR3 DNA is TGTGCCAGCAGTGGCCTGACTAGGTGGGAGACCCAGTACTTC. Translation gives CASSGLTRWETQYF.

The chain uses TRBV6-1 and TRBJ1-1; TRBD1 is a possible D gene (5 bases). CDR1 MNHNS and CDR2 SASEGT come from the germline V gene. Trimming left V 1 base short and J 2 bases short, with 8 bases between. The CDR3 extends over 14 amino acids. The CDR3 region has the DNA TGTGCCAGCAGTGAAGAGCAGGGTAACACTGAAGCTTTCTTT. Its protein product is CASSEEQGNTEAFF.